The 23 T cell receptor beta chains below all came from one sample that was sequenced in a study of shared clonotypes between healthy human individuals. Method: immunoSEQ multiplex PCR; TCRdb's copy keeps in-frame clones and lacks some. The table has about 1 million clones, around three quarters seen once; the top ten hold under 0.6%. The sample comprised memory CD4+ T cells from PBMCs. Indicated subset: CD45RA-negative fraction. The receptors originated from a man aged 18 to 29 in good health. Some clones in this sample may be carry-over from other donors' samples.

The gene calls are TRBV5-1 and TRBJ1-1; D ambiguous. The V gene lost 5 bases and the J gene lost 3 bases, with 17 bases spanning the gap. From germline, CDR1 is SGHRS and CDR2 YFSETQ. This CDR3 has 15 residues. CDR3 sequence: CASRPANPQYTEAFF. The CDR3 DNA reads TGCGCCAGCAGACCTGCTAACCCACAGTACACTGAAGCTTTCTTT.

J is TRBJ1-2 and V is TRBV10-1; TRBD1 agrees at 8 bases. The CDR3 is 14 residues long. The trim removed 7 bases at V and 1 base at J, leaving 5 bases unmatched. Germline CDR1 reads WNHNN; CDR2 reads SYGVQD (reference sequence). The CDR3 reads CASIGQGGNYGYTF. CDR3 nucleotide sequence: TGCGCCAGCATTGGACAGGGAGGTAACTATGGCTACACCTTC.

V and J are TRBV5-3 and TRBJ1-5; a weak D match, TRBD1 (6 bases). TRBV5-3 is given ORF status, its function remaining uncertain. The germline V and J ends were trimmed by 4 bases and 0 bases, with 14 bases remaining between them. The CDR3 is made up of 16 amino acids. The CDR3 nucleotides are TGTGCCAGAAGCCCCCGGGACACACATAGCAATCAGCCCCAGCATTTT. Protein: CARSPRDTHSNQPQHF.

The gene calls are TRBV28 and TRBJ2-1; 8 bases map to TRBD1. CDR1 MDHEN and CDR2 SYDVKM come from the germline V gene. The CDR3 has 13 residues. V lost 8 bases and J lost 3; bases outside the gene matches: 3. The CDR3 region is CASGQGVYNEQFF. The CDR3 bases are TGTGCCAGCGGACAGGGAGTCTACAATGAGCAGTTCTTC.

The genes are TRBV4-3 and TRBJ2-6; a weak D match, TRBD1 (6 bases). Looked up from germline, CDR1 is LGHNA and CDR2 is YSLEER. V dropped 3 bases and J dropped 0 bases, with 12 bases sitting between them. The CDR3 runs to 17 residues. The CDR3 sequence is CASSHRGPFSGANVLTF. The CDR3 coding sequence is TGCGCCAGCAGCCACAGGGGCCCCTTCTCTGGGGCCAACGTCCTGACTTTC.

Turning to this clone: The sample has other DNA sequences that encode this CDR3 too. The rearrangement joins TRBV18 to TRBJ2-3; 7 positions match TRBD1. Germline V gene data show CDR1 as KGHSH and CDR2 as LQKENI. The CDR3 length is 15 residues. Unmatched junction bases numbered 3, after V lost 3 bases and J lost 0 bases. The CDR3 region is CASSPRQGSTDTQYF. The CDR3, as DNA: TGTGCCAGCTCACCGAGACAGGGAAGCACAGATACGCAGTATTTT.

The gene calls are TRBV30 and TRBJ2-1; weak D call: TRBD2 (6 bases). This CDR3 has 13 residues. Trimming left V 4 bases short and J 6 bases short, with 13 bases between. The germline CDR1 and CDR2 sequences are GTSNPN and SVGIG (reference sequence). The CDR3 spells CAWNPGESNEQFF. CDR3 DNA sequence: TGTGCCTGGAACCCGGGAGAGAGCAATGAGCAGTTCTTC.

This clone was seen only a few times. The chain combines TRBV5-4 with TRBJ2-7; possible D gene TRBD1, 6 bases. Trimming stripped 4 bases from V and 2 bases from J, with 16 bases between. Germline CDR1 reads SGHNT; CDR2 reads YYREEE (reference sequence). This CDR3 is built from 15 residues. DNA for the CDR3: TGTGCCAGCAGCACAGAGACAGGCGCCACCTACGAGCAGTACTTC. As protein: CASSTETGATYEQYF.

V is TRBV7-2 and J is TRBJ2-7; TRBD2 aligns across 8 bases. The junction had 9 bases not matched to a gene; V was cut back by 1 base and J by 10 bases. CDR1 and CDR2 from the germline V gene are SGHTA and FQGNSA. This CDR3 has 14 residues. The CDR3 here is CASSLDPGLGFQYF. Here the CDR3 DNA reads TGTGCCAGCAGCTTAGATCCGGGACTAGGATTCCAGTACTTC.

The V and J genes are TRBV7-8 and TRBJ1-3, with D tentatively TRBD1 (5 bases). V was pared by 0 bases and J by 0 bases, with 12 bases between. Germline V gene data show CDR1 as SGHVS and CDR2 as FQNEAQ. The CDR3 totals 17 residues. CDR3 sequence (DNA): TGTGCCAGCAGCTTAGCGCGACAGAGAAGCTCTGGAAACACCATATATTTT. This gives the protein CASSLARQRSSGNTIYF.

The chain links TRBV2 to TRBJ2-7; D possibly uses TRBD1 or TRBD2 (7 bases each). With 7 bases removed from V and 1 base from J, the gap between germline ends came to 17 bases. The CDR3 totals 15 residues. Germline lookup yields CDR1 SNHLY and CDR2 FYNNEI. CDR3 sequence (DNA): TGTGCCAGCACGGTGGGAGGGGGCGCGTCCTACGAGCAGTACTTC. Protein: CASTVGGGASYEQYF.

The chain has TRBV6-6 and TRBJ1-2; no clear D. Trimming left V 5 bases short and J 1 base short, with 17 bases between. Germline assignment: CDR1 MNHNY and CDR2 SVGAGI (reference sequence). The CDR3 totals 16 residues. The DNA for the CDR3 is TGTGCCAGCAGTCACGGGATTGTGAAGGTTAACTATGGCTACACCTTC. This translates into CASSHGIVKVNYGYTF.

In its sample, this clone was seen a few times. This chain joins TRBV5-1 and TRBJ2-3; the match to TRBD1 covers 9 bases. Per germline, CDR1 SGHRS and CDR2 YFSETQ. Trimming at V came to 0 bases and at J to 6 bases, leaving 8 bases not matched to a gene. This CDR3 has 16 amino acids. CDR3 amino acids: CASSLAPDRGPDTQYF. CDR3 bases: TGCGCCAGCAGCTTGGCCCCGGACAGGGGCCCCGATACGCAGTATTTT.

This clone was observed a handful of times. CDR3 loop: CASSLALGGLDTEAFF. In nucleotides, the CDR3 is TGTGCCAGCAGCTTGGCGTTGGGGGGCTTGGACACTGAAGCTTTCTTT. The chain recombines TRBV5-4 with TRBJ1-1; D is possibly TRBD1 (6 bases). Trimming shortened V by 0 bases and J by 3 bases, and 15 bases separated the two germline ends. Germline values: CDR1 SGHNT, CDR2 YYREEE (reference sequence). The CDR3 has 16 amino acids.

The chain combines TRBV28 with TRBJ2-7; TRBD1 matches 8 bases. Germline V lookup: CDR1 MDHEN, CDR2 SYDVKM. Germline trimming cut 5 bases from V and 2 bases from J; bases unmatched to any gene: 5. The CDR3 sequence is 14 residues long. CDR3 amino acids: CASSMRTGPYEQYF. CDR3 in DNA: TGTGCCAGCAGTATGAGGACAGGGCCCTACGAGCAGTACTTC.

This chain uses TRBV5-4 with TRBJ2-7; the match to TRBD2 covers 10 bases. CDR1 SGHNT and CDR2 YYREEE come from the germline V gene (reference sequence). The J segment lost 0 bases and the V segment lost 4 bases, leaving 7 bases of the junction unmatched. The CDR3 covers 16 residues. The CDR3 DNA reads as TGTGCCAGCAGCACCTCTAGCGGGAGTAGCTCCTACGAGCAGTACTTC. Translated, it gives CASSTSSGSSSYEQYF.

The rearrangement links TRBV7-2 to TRBJ2-1; D perhaps matches TRBD2 (6 bases). The CDR3 spans 15 residues. Germline CDR1 reads SGHTA; CDR2 reads FQGNSA. V gave up 0 bases and J gave up 3 bases, with 9 bases separating them. Here the CDR3 reads CASSLAGSIYNEQFF. Written as DNA, the CDR3 is TGTGCCAGCAGCTTAGCCGGGAGTATCTACAATGAGCAGTTCTTC.

The chain carries TRBV29-1 and TRBJ1-4; no clear D. The CDR3 covers 10 residues. With 6 bases removed from V and 6 bases from J, the gap between germline ends came to 5 bases. Germline loops: CDR1 SQVTM, CDR2 ANQGSEA. The CDR3 sequence is CSVQDEKLFF. CDR3 DNA sequence: TGCAGCGTCCAGGATGAAAAACTGTTTTTT. The variable domain in full, with the rest retrieved from reference TRBV29-1 and TRBJ1-4, is SAVISQKPSRDICQRGTSLTIQCQVDSQVTMMFWYRQQPGQSLTLIATANQGSEATYESGFVIDKFPISRPNLTFSTLTVSNMSPEDSSIYLCSVQDEKLFFGSGTQLSVL.

This clone was seen a handful of times. This chain connects TRBV18 to TRBJ1-1; D gene ambiguous. Trimming took 3 bases from V and 2 from J, leaving 10 bases between them. This CDR3 has 14 amino acids. Germline CDR1 and CDR2: KGHSH and LQKENI. This chain's CDR3 is CASSPQRINTEAFF. Written as DNA, the CDR3 is TGTGCCAGCTCACCTCAAAGGATCAACACTGAAGCTTTCTTT.

This chain links TRBV11-2 with TRBJ2-1, with 8 bases fitting TRBD1. The V and J ends lost 1 base and 7 bases, in that order; junction bases with no gene match: 18. Germline V gives CDR1 SGHAT, CDR2 FQNNGV. The CDR3 consists of 19 residues. CDR3 nucleotide sequence: TGTGCCAGCAGCTTAGTTAGGGCAGGGGGCGCCGGACGTATGAATGAGCAGTTCTTC. Encoded protein: CASSLVRAGGAGRMNEQFF.

This clone has just a few counts. The J gene is TRBJ1-1, the V gene TRBV18, with 8 bases that match TRBD1. CDR1 is KGHSH, CDR2 LQKENI, per germline. This CDR3 is 14 amino acids long. Germline trimming cut 6 bases from V and 1 base from J; bases unmatched to any gene: 4. In DNA form, the CDR3 reads TGTGCCAGCTCCCAAGGACAGGGGAACACTGAAGCTTTCTTT. As protein: CASSQGQGNTEAFF.

This clone was counted between two and nine times. This chain links TRBV4-2 with TRBJ2-3, with D unclear. CDR1 and CDR2 from the germline V gene are LGHNA and YNFKEQ. CDR3 size: 13 residues. V was pared by 4 bases and J by 1 base, with 6 bases between. DNA for the CDR3: TGTGCCAGCAGCCGTGGGGGCACAGATACGCAGTATTTT. It is translated as CASSRGGTDTQYF.

This clone has only a few counts. This chain connects TRBV14 to TRBJ2-1; TRBD2 aligns across 9 bases. From germline, CDR1 is SGHDN and CDR2 FVKESK. Losses at the gene ends were 8 bases for V and 9 bases for J; bases not matched to a gene: 8. The CDR3 contains 13 residues. The CDR3 DNA is TGTGCCAGCGTCTTAGCGGGAGAGGGTGAGCAGTTCTTC. Its translation is CASVLAGEGEQFF.